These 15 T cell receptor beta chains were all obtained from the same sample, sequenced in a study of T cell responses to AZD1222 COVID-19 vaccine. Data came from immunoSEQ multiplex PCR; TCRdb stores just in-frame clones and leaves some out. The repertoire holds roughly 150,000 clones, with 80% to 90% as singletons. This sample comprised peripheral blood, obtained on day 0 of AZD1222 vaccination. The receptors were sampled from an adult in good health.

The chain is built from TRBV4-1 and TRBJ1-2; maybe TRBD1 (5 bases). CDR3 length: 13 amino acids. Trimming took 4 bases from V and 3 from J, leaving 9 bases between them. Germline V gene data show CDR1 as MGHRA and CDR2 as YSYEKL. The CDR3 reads CASSPGGDYGYTF. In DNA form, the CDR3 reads TGCGCCAGCAGCCCCGGAGGGGACTATGGCTACACCTTC.

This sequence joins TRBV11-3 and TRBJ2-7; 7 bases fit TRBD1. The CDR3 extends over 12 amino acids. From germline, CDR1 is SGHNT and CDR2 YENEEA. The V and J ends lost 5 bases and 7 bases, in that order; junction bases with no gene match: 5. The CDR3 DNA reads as TGTGCCAGCAGCCAGGGACAGACGGAGCAGTACTTC. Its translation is CASSQGQTEQYF.

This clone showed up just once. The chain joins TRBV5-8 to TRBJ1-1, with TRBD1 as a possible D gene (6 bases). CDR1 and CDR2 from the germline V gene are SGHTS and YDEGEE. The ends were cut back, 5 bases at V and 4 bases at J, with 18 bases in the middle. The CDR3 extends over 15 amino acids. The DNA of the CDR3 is TGTGCCAGCAGAAAGGGGGTGGGGCTGTCCACTGAAGCTTTCTTT. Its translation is CASRKGVGLSTEAFF. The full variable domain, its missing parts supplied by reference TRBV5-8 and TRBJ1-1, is EAGVTQSPTHLIKTRGQQATLRCSPISGHTSVYWYQQALGLGLQFLLWYDEGEERNRGNFPPRFSGRQFPNYSSELNVNALELEDSALYLCASRKGVGLSTEAFFGQGTRLTVV.

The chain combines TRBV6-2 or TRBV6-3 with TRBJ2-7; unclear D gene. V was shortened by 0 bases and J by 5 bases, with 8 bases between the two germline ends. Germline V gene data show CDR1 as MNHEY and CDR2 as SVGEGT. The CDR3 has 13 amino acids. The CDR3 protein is CASSYSPFNEQYF. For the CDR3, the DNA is TGTGCCAGCAGTTACTCCCCATTCAACGAGCAGTACTTC.

The CDR3 DNA follows: TGTGCCAGCAGCGTAGGGAACGACAGGATCTATGGCTACACCTTC. This codes for CASSVGNDRIYGYTF. The chain carries TRBV9 and TRBJ1-2, with D maybe TRBD1 (6 bases). V lost 0 bases, J lost 4 bases, and 13 bases lay in between. The CDR3 has 15 amino acids. The germline V gene has CDR1 SGDLS and CDR2 YYNGEE.

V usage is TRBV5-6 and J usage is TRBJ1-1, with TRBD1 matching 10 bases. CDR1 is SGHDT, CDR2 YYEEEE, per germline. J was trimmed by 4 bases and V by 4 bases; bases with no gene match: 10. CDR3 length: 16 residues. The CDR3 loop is CASSPTGGLFGTEAFF. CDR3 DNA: TGTGCCAGCAGCCCGACAGGGGGCCTTTTTGGCACTGAAGCTTTCTTT.

For the CDR3, the DNA is TGTGCCAGCAGTGAATTTGAAACTAATCAAGAGACCCAGTACTTC. It specifies CASSEFETNQETQYF. The chain recombines TRBV25-1 with TRBJ2-5; D ambiguous. This CDR3 contains 15 residues. Germline CDR1 reads MGHDK; CDR2 reads SYGVNS. Trimming left V 1 base short and J 2 bases short, with 11 bases between.

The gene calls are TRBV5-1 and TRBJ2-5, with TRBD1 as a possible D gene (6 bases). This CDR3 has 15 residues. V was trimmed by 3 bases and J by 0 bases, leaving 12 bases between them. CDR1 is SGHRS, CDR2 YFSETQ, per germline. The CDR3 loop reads CASSSGTPYQETQYF. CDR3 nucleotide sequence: TGCGCCAGCAGCTCCGGGACACCATACCAAGAGACCCAGTACTTC.

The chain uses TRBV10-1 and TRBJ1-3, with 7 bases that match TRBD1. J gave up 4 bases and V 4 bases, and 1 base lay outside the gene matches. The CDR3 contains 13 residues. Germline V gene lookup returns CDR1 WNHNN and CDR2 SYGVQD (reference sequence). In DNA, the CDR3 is TGCGCCAGCAGTGGACAGGGAGGAAACACCATATATTTT. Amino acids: CASSGQGGNTIYF.

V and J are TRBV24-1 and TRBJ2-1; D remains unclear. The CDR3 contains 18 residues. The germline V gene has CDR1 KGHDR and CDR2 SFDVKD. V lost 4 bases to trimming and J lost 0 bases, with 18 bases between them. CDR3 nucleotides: TGTGCCACCAGTGAATCGGGTGGTCCTGGGCCCTCCTACAATGAGCAGTTCTTC. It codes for CATSESGGPGPSYNEQFF.

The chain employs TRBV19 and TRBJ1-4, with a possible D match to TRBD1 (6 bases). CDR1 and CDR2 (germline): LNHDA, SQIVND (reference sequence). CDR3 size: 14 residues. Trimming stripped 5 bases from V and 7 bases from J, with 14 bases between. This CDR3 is CASSPQGLSEKLFF. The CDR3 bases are TGTGCCAGTAGTCCCCAGGGGCTGAGTGAAAAACTGTTTTTT.

In DNA form, the CDR3 reads TGTGCCAGCAGCTTCCCGAGTGTGGAGACCCAGTACTTC. It specifies CASSFPSVETQYF. This rearrangement joins TRBV7-3 to TRBJ2-5; D call uncertain. Germline CDR1 reads SGHTA; CDR2 reads FQGTGA. Between the trimmed V and J ends, which lost 3 bases and 5 bases, there was a span of 10 bases. The CDR3 consists of 13 residues.

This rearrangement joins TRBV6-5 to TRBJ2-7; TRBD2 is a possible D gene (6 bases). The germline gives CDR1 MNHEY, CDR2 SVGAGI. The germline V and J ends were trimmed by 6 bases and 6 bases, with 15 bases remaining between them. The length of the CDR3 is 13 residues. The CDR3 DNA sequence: TGTGCCAGCAGCCCCAACGCGGGGTCCGAGCAGTACGTC. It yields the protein CASSPNAGSEQYV.

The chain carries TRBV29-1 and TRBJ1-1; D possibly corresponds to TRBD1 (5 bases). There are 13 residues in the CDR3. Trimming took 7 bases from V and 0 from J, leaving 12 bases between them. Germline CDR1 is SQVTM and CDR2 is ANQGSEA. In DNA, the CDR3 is TGCAGCGCTGGGGGGACTATGAACACTGAAGCTTTCTTT. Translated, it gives CSAGGTMNTEAFF. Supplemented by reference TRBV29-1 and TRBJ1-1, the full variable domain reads SAVISQKPSRDICQRGTSLTIQCQVDSQVTMMFWYRQQPGQSLTLIATANQGSEATYESGFVIDKFPISRPNLTFSTLTVSNMSPEDSSIYLCSAGGTMNTEAFFGQGTRLTVV.

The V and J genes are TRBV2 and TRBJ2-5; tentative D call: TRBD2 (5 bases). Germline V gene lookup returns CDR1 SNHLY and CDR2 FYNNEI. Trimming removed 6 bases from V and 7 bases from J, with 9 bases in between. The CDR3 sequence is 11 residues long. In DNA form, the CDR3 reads TGTGCCAGCAGCGGGATCGGGACCCAGTACTTC. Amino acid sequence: CASSGIGTQYF.